This T cell receptor beta chain was identified during a study of blood T cell repertoires in COVID-19. Study summary: Among Cohort 3 donors, those recovered had two negative PCRs, clearance, or symptom resolution. Samples taken during acute and convalescent COVID-19 were collected in the United States, Italy and Spain. Sources were T cells, B-cell-depleted T cells, or PBMCs; the material itself was cDNA or gDNA.

As handled by the study authors: Researchers report that nucleated cell counts were estimated from reference gene primer amplification. Using immunoSEQ multiplex PCR, the repertoire was profiled, and TCRdb retains in-frame clones only, with some absent. Clonal size and the V and J genes are those of that table, whereas D and trimming came from the DNA. This sample has more than 200,000 clones; around 90% occur once, and the top ten carry more than 7%. Only a few counts were recorded for this clone. Trimming at V came to 4 bases and at J to 3 bases, leaving 12 bases not matched to a gene. Germline V gene data show CDR1 as SGHTA and CDR2 as FQGNSA. This CDR3 comprises 18 residues.

The chain couples TRBV7-2 to TRBJ2-7, with 13 bases identical to TRBD2. The specimen sequenced was PBMCs or T cells enriched from blood (not recorded which). This clonotype was obtained from a man in his thirties or forties in a cohort exposed to, infected with or recovered from COVID-19 (not recorded which). The CDR3 sequence: CASSSRSGLAGTRYEQYF. The CDR3 DNA follows: TGTGCCAGCAGCTCCCGGTCGGGACTAGCGGGAACTCGCTACGAGCAGTACTTC.